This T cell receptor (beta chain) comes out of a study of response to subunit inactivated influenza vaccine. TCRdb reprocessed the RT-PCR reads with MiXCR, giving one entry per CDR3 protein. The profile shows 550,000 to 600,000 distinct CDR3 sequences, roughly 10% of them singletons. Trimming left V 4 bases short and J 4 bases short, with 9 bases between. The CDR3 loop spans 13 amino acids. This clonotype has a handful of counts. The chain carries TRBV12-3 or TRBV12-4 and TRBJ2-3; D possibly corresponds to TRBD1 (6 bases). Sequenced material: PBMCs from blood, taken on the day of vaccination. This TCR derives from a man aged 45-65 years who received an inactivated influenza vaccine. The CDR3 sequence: CASSSRQADTQYF. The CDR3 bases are TGTGCCAGCAGTTCCCGACAGGCAGATACGCAGTATTTT.